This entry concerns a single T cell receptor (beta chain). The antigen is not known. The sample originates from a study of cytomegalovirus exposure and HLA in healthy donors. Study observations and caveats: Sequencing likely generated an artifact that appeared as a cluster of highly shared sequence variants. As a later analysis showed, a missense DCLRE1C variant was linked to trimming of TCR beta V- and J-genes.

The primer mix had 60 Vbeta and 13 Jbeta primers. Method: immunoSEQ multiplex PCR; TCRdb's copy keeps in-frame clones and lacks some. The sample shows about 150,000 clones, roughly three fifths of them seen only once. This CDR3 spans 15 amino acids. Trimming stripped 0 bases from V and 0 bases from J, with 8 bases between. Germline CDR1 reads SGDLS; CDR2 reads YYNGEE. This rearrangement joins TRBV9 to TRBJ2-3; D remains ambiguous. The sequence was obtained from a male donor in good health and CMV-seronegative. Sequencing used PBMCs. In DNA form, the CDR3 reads TGTGCCAGCAGCGTAGAGCCCCGTAGCACAGATACGCAGTATTTT. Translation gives CASSVEPRSTDTQYF. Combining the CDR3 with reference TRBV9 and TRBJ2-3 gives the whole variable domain DSGVTQTPKHLITATGQRVTLRCSPRSGDLSVYWYQQSLDQGLQFLIQYYNGEERAKGNILERFSAQQFPDLHSELNLSSLELGDSALYFCASSVEPRSTDTQYFGPGTRLTVL.